Listed below are T cell receptor beta chains from one sample, sequenced in a study of T cell responses to AZD1222 COVID-19 vaccine. Assay: immunoSEQ multiplex PCR; the TCRdb copy retains only in-frame clones and omits some. The table has 65,000 to 90,000 clones, nearly 90% seen once; the top ten hold about a tenth. The sample in question was peripheral blood, obtained 28 days after the second AZD1222 dose. All receptors derive from an adult who received the AZD1222 COVID-19 vaccine. CDR3s include the opening cysteine and the closing phenylalanine or tryptophan. The D gene is left open where the match is weak. The size entry is marked missing in some rows and otherwise reads once, few, many or a size class.

v_call,clone_size,d_call,j_call,cdr3_aa,cdr3_nt
TRBV28,NA,TRBD2,TRBJ2-3,CASKTSGMVDTQYF,TGTGCCAGCAAAACTAGCGGCATGGTAGATACGCAGTATTTT
TRBV5-1,NA,NA,TRBJ2-2,CASTLPGRGNTGELFF,TGCGCCAGCACCCTCCCGGGCAGGGGAAACACCGGGGAGCTGTTTTTT
TRBV29-1,NA,NA,TRBJ2-5,CSVGGGGETQYF,TGCAGCGTTGGTGGGGGCGGAGAGACCCAGTACTTC
TRBV6-5,NA,NA,TRBJ2-2,CASTRVRNTGELFF,TGTGCCAGTACCAGGGTTCGGAACACCGGGGAGCTGTTTTTT
TRBV7-9,NA,NA,TRBJ1-3,CASSHSLNSGNTIYF,TGTGCCAGCAGCCACTCCCTAAACTCTGGAAACACCATATATTTT
TRBV9,once,NA,TRBJ1-1,CASSTRPNTEAFF,TGTGCCAGCAGCACGCGGCCGAACACTGAAGCTTTCTTT
TRBV7-3,NA,NA,TRBJ2-2,CASSLTSAGEYTGELFF,TGTGCCAGCAGCTTAACGTCGGCAGGGGAGTACACCGGGGAGCTGTTTTTT
TRBV7-9,NA,NA,TRBJ1-5,CASSLGDQPQHF,TGTGCCAGCAGCTTAGGGGACCAGCCCCAGCATTTT
TRBV19,once,NA,TRBJ1-2,CASSMLANYGYTF,TGTGCCAGTAGTATGCTGGCAAACTATGGCTACACCTTC
TRBV11-3,NA,NA,TRBJ2-2,CASSPSNTGELFF,TGTGCCAGCAGCCCCTCGAACACCGGGGAGCTGTTTTTT
TRBV7-9,NA,NA,TRBJ2-2,CASTRRTVNTGELFF,TGTGCCAGTACGAGAAGGACTGTGAACACCGGGGAGCTGTTTTTT
TRBV4-2,NA,NA,TRBJ1-2,CASSPGTQQEDGYTF,TGTGCCAGCAGCCCCGGGACACAACAAGAAGATGGCTACACCTTC
TRBV7-9,few,TRBD1,TRBJ2-7,CASSLGDRVHEQYF,TGTGCCAGCAGCTTAGGGGACAGGGTCCACGAGCAGTACTTC
TRBV2,NA,TRBD2,TRBJ2-1,CASVSPSGRRNEQFF,TGTGCCAGCGTCTCGCCCAGCGGGAGGAGGAATGAGCAGTTCTTC
TRBV30,NA,NA,TRBJ1-1,CAWSGRSGVGDTEAFF,TGTGCCTGGAGTGGCCGGTCGGGGGTTGGGGACACTGAAGCTTTCTTT
TRBV5-1,NA,TRBD2,TRBJ2-1,CASSLGASGSGDEQFF,TGCGCCAGCAGCTTGGGTGCTAGCGGGAGTGGTGATGAGCAGTTCTTC
TRBV19,NA,NA,TRBJ1-2,CASSMQGDVSGYTF,TGTGCCAGTAGTATGCAGGGTGATGTGTCTGGCTACACCTTC
TRBV4-2,NA,NA,TRBJ2-3,CASSQDTPSSTDTQYF,TGTGCCAGCAGCCAAGATACTCCGTCAAGCACAGATACGCAGTATTTT
TRBV5-5,NA,TRBD1,TRBJ2-4,CASSPTGGTEKNIQYF,TGTGCCAGCAGCCCTACAGGGGGCACGGAGAAAAACATTCAGTACTTC
TRBV6-5,once,NA,TRBJ1-2,CASSYSGGDYGYTF,TGTGCCAGCAGTTACTCGGGGGGGGACTATGGCTACACCTTC
TRBV5-4,NA,TRBD2,TRBJ2-2,CASSRGGSIAGELFF,TGTGCCAGCAGCCGGGGAGGGTCGATCGCCGGGGAGCTGTTTTTT
TRBV2,NA,NA,TRBJ1-2,CATNLGRSGGYTF,TGTGCCACCAACCTGGGGAGGTCCGGCGGCTACACCTTC
TRBV30,NA,NA,TRBJ1-5,CAWSVGTNQPQHF,TGTGCCTGGAGTGTAGGGACGAATCAGCCCCAGCATTTT
TRBV19,NA,NA,TRBJ1-1,CASTRGLTEAFF,TGTGCCAGTACTCGGGGGCTCACTGAAGCTTTCTTT
TRBV6-2/TRBV6-3,NA,TRBD2,TRBJ2-2,CASSLLGRAGELFF,TGTGCCAGCAGCCTACTAGGGAGGGCCGGGGAGCTGTTTTTT
TRBV27,NA,NA,TRBJ1-2,CASSLGSPYNYGYTF,TGTGCCAGCAGTTTAGGGTCGCCTTACAACTATGGCTACACCTTC
TRBV6-1,once,NA,TRBJ1-4,CASSESAGGGNEKLFF,TGTGCCAGCAGTGAATCTGCTGGGGGAGGCAATGAAAAACTGTTTTTT
TRBV2,NA,NA,TRBJ1-5,CASSELWDHEETIAQHF,TGTGCCAGCAGTGAACTCTGGGACCACGAGGAGACAATAGCCCAGCATTTT
TRBV9,NA,TRBD1,TRBJ1-6,CASSGDRGLSSPLHF,TGTGCCAGCAGCGGGGACAGGGGGCTCTCATCACCTCTCCACTTT
TRBV6-4,NA,NA,TRBJ2-2,CASSRAGNTGELFF,TGTGCCAGCAGCCGGGCGGGTAACACCGGGGAGCTGTTTTTT
TRBV27,NA,TRBD1,TRBJ2-1,CASSPRDRGFLPYNEQFF,TGTGCCAGCAGTCCGAGGGACAGGGGGTTTCTACCCTACAATGAGCAGTTCTTC
TRBV28,NA,TRBD2,TRBJ2-1,CASSPRTSGGENEQFF,TGTGCCAGCAGTCCCCGAACTAGCGGGGGGGAAAATGAGCAGTTCTTC
TRBV18,NA,NA,TRBJ1-1,CASSLSGVEAFF,TGTGCCAGCTCACTCTCGGGGGTTGAAGCTTTCTTT
TRBV28,NA,TRBD2,TRBJ2-7,CASSPRTSGGYEQYF,TGTGCCAGCAGTCCCAGGACTAGCGGGGGATACGAGCAGTACTTC
TRBV7-6,NA,NA,TRBJ2-3,CASSFGGPDTQYF,TGTGCCAGCAGCTTTGGGGGGCCTGATACGCAGTATTTT
TRBV7-6,NA,TRBD1,TRBJ2-7,CASSLGQGESYEQYF,TGTGCCAGCAGCTTGGGACAGGGGGAGTCCTACGAGCAGTACTTC
TRBV9,NA,NA,TRBJ2-3,CASSPHGDTQYF,TGTGCCAGCAGCCCTCACGGTGATACGCAGTATTTT
TRBV7-9,NA,NA,TRBJ1-1,CASSPAANTEAFF,TGTGCCAGCAGCCCGGCAGCGAACACTGAAGCTTTCTTT
TRBV10-3,NA,TRBD2,TRBJ2-1,CAISSQRGVGNEQFF,TGTGCCATCAGCAGCCAGCGGGGAGTCGGCAATGAGCAGTTCTTC
TRBV4-1,NA,TRBD2,TRBJ2-1,CASSVAGGLNEQFF,TGCGCCAGCAGCGTAGCGGGAGGCCTCAATGAGCAGTTCTTC